What follows are 26 T cell receptor beta chains derived from one specimen sequenced in a study of blood T cell repertoires in COVID-19 (dated by TCRdb to about 2020). The library relied on the immunoSEQ multiplex PCR assay. TCRdb took over this immuneACCESS table, retaining in-frame rearrangements with V and J assigned. Such tables are incomplete; in checked studies, under half of the missing clones stem from an unresolved V gene, and the remainder is unexplained. In all, the sample holds a few hundred thousand clones, and 70% to 90% of those were seen once. The leading ten clones occupy 2.2% of the sample. The sample consisted of PBMCs or T cells enriched from blood (not recorded which). The receptor set was obtained from a man aged 25-40 years who had recovered from COVID-19.

CDR3 amino acids: CASRARLGGSSYEQYF. The CDR3 DNA is TGTGCCAGCAGGGCTAGGCTCGGGGGGTCCTCCTACGAGCAGTACTTC. The chain couples TRBV2 to TRBJ2-7; 7 bases fit TRBD2. V gave up 6 bases and J gave up 0 bases; unmatched junction bases: 11. Per the germline V gene, CDR1 is SNHLY and CDR2 is FYNNEI. The CDR3 consists of 16 residues.

The rearrangement links TRBV30 to TRBJ1-2; TRBD1 is a possible D gene (5 bases). The CDR3 contains 14 residues. Germline V gives CDR1 GTSNPN, CDR2 SVGIG (reference sequence). The V end lost 0 bases, the J end lost 7 bases, and 15 bases lay between the germline ends. DNA for the CDR3: TGTGCCTGGAGTGTAATGGGGTTTCAGGGTGGCTACACCTTC. Protein: CAWSVMGFQGGYTF.

The chain carries TRBV27 and TRBJ1-2, with TRBD1 matching 9 bases. Germline V gives CDR1 MNHEY, CDR2 SMNVEV (reference sequence). J gave up 0 bases and V 3 bases, and 5 bases lay outside the gene matches. This CDR3 has 16 amino acids. CDR3 nucleotides: TGTGCCAGCAGTTTCTTAGGACAGGGGACTAACTATGGCTACACCTTC. It specifies CASSFLGQGTNYGYTF.

This chain connects TRBV5-4 to TRBJ2-4; 8 bases fit TRBD1. The J segment lost 14 bases and the V segment lost 3 bases, leaving 10 bases of the junction unmatched. The CDR3 is 13 residues long. CDR1 SGHNT and CDR2 YYREEE come from the germline V gene (reference sequence). The CDR3 reads CASSYGQGGLKYF. Written as DNA, the CDR3 is TGTGCCAGCAGCTATGGACAGGGAGGTTTGAAGTACTTC.

This clone occurred a few times. This chain uses TRBV6-6 with TRBJ1-5; D perhaps matches TRBD1 (5 bases). The CDR3 contains 14 residues. V was clipped by 6 bases and J by 2 bases, with 11 bases between them. Germline-derived CDR1 and CDR2 are MNHNY and SVGAGI (reference sequence). This CDR3 is CASRGTSGNQPQHF. The CDR3, as DNA: TGTGCCAGCAGGGGGACTTCTGGCAATCAGCCCCAGCATTTT.

CDR3 protein: CASSQSLGGYTF. The CDR3 DNA is TGTGCCAGCAGCCAATCGCTCGGGGGCTACACCTTC. V and J are TRBV3-1 (or the pseudogene TRBV3-2) and TRBJ1-2, with unresolved D. Germline CDR1 LGHDT, CDR2 YNNKEL (reference sequence). Between the trimmed V and J ends, which lost 2 bases and 8 bases, there was a span of 9 bases. The CDR3 is 12 residues long.

This clone was seen just once. The V call is TRBV2, the J call TRBJ2-1, with 10 bases aligning to TRBD1. Germline CDR1 is SNHLY and CDR2 is FYNNEI. Trimming took 7 bases from V and 7 from J; bases not matched to a gene: 10. The CDR3 is made up of 15 amino acids. The CDR3 here is CASNPGTGVGNEQFF. The CDR3 nucleotides read TGTGCCAGCAACCCCGGGACAGGGGTTGGGAATGAGCAGTTCTTC.

The chain links TRBV5-1 to TRBJ2-5; D may be TRBD2 (6 bases). Germline V lookup: CDR1 SGHRS, CDR2 YFSETQ. V shed 0 bases and J shed 7 bases, with 10 bases lying between them. The CDR3 sequence is 13 residues long. The DNA for the CDR3 is TGCGCCAGCAGCTTGGGGCAGGAGGGGACCCAGTACTTC. Translated: CASSLGQEGTQYF. Variable domain in full (rest from reference TRBV5-1 and TRBJ2-5): KAGVTQTPRYLIKTRGQQVTLSCSPISGHRSVSWYQQTPGQGLQFLFEYFSETQRNKGNFPGRFSGRQFSNSRSEMNVSTLELGDSALYLCASSLGQEGTQYFGPGTRLLVL.

This chain joins TRBV19 and TRBJ1-2, with 12 nucleotides matching TRBD1. Germline loops: CDR1 LNHDA, CDR2 SQIVND (reference sequence). With V trimmed by 6 bases and J by 2 bases, 10 bases remained unmatched. CDR3 length: 17 amino acids. DNA of the CDR3: TGTGCCAGTAGGGAATCCGGGACAGGGGGCGCAAACTATGGCTACACCTTC. As protein: CASRESGTGGANYGYTF.

This clone was detected only once. V gene TRBV7-2 combines with J gene TRBJ2-1, with D uncertain. The CDR3 contains 15 residues. The V gene's germline CDR1 is SGHTA and CDR2 FQGNSA. Deletions cut 7 bases from V and 2 bases from J, with 15 bases between. The CDR3 loop reads CASNPAPRAYNEQFF. DNA for the CDR3: TGTGCCAGCAACCCCGCGCCCCGGGCCTACAATGAGCAGTTCTTC.

The rearrangement uses TRBV30 and TRBJ1-1; 7 bases agree with TRBD1. Germline CDR1 and CDR2: GTSNPN and SVGIG (reference sequence). V shed 3 bases, J shed 2 bases, and the junction held 3 bases outside the gene matches. The CDR3 extends over 13 amino acids. The CDR3 here is CAWRNRGNTEAFF. CDR3 in DNA: TGTGCCTGGAGGAACAGGGGAAACACTGAAGCTTTCTTT.

The rearrangement links TRBV5-1 to TRBJ2-7; 9 nucleotides match TRBD2. There are 16 residues in the CDR3. Per the germline V gene, CDR1 is SGHRS and CDR2 is YFSETQ. Unmatched junction bases numbered 12, after V lost 1 base and J lost 7 bases. The DNA of the CDR3 is TGCGCCAGCAGCTTGAGGCCTGGCGGGGGGGCCGGGGAGCAGTACTTC. This codes for CASSLRPGGGAGEQYF.

The chain recombines TRBV5-1 with TRBJ2-1, with a tentative D call TRBD1 (6 bases). Germline loops: CDR1 SGHRS, CDR2 YFSETQ. Deletions cut 4 bases from V and 0 bases from J, with 11 bases between. The CDR3 loop spans 15 amino acids. The CDR3 spells CASSGTGNSYNEQFF. DNA for the CDR3: TGCGCCAGCAGCGGAACAGGGAACTCCTACAATGAGCAGTTCTTC.

This clone was observed a handful of times. V gene TRBV5-6 combines with J gene TRBJ1-2; 9 positions match TRBD1. Germline-derived CDR1 and CDR2 are SGHDT and YYEEEE. V trimming: 2 bases; J trimming: 4 bases; junction bases outside the gene matches: 3. This CDR3 contains 14 residues. The CDR3 sequence: CASSFGTGSYGYTF. CDR3 sequence (DNA): TGTGCCAGCAGCTTTGGGACAGGGAGCTATGGCTACACCTTC. Together with reference TRBV5-6 and TRBJ1-2, the CDR3 gives the full variable domain: DAGVTQSPTHLIKTRGQQVTLRCSPKSGHDTVSWYQQALGQGPQFIFQYYEEEERQRGNFPDRFSGHQFPNYSSELNVNALLLGDSALYLCASSFGTGSYGYTFGSGTRLTVV.

The CDR3 DNA reads as TGTGCCAGCAGGATCGAAACAGGGGACTATGGCTACACCTTC. Translating gives CASRIETGDYGYTF. The rearrangement links TRBV6-5 to TRBJ1-2, with 7 bases fitting TRBD1. In germline, CDR1 is MNHEY, CDR2 SVGAGI. With 6 bases clipped from V and 3 bases from J, the junction kept 7 bases outside the gene matches. The CDR3 sequence is 14 residues long.

This chain connects TRBV19 to TRBJ1-6; the match to TRBD1 covers 8 bases. This CDR3 is 14 amino acids long. V lost 5 bases, J lost 8 bases, and 5 bases stayed unmatched. Germline lookup yields CDR1 LNHDA and CDR2 SQIVND (reference sequence). The CDR3 loop is CASSSTGDYSPLHF. The CDR3 DNA reads TGTGCCAGTAGTTCGACAGGGGATTATTCACCCCTCCACTTT.

The chain combines TRBV3-1 (or the pseudogene TRBV3-2) with TRBJ1-3; perhaps TRBD1 as D (6 bases). The germline V gene encodes CDR1 LGHDT and CDR2 YNNKEL (reference sequence). Trimming removed 2 bases from V and 4 bases from J, with 15 bases in between. There are 16 residues in the CDR3. The CDR3 is CASSQTEQGFGNTIYF. DNA for the CDR3: TGTGCCAGCAGCCAAACCGAGCAGGGGTTCGGAAACACCATATATTTT.

The CDR3 coding sequence is TGTGCCAGCAGCCAATCCGACGGAGGGAATGGCTACACCTTC. Translated: CASSQSDGGNGYTF. This chain connects TRBV4-2 to TRBJ1-2, with D hard to call. Trimming cost V 2 bases and J 6 bases, with 13 bases left between them. The CDR3 is 14 residues long. Per the germline V gene, CDR1 is LGHNA and CDR2 is YNFKEQ.

The chain couples TRBV10-3 to TRBJ2-3; 10 bases match TRBD1. Germline-derived CDR1 and CDR2 are ENHRY and SYGVKD. The CDR3 is made up of 18 amino acids. The trim removed 0 bases at V and 4 bases at J, leaving 10 bases unmatched. The CDR3 region is CAISESPTGTGDADTQYF. CDR3 DNA: TGTGCCATCAGTGAGTCCCCTACCGGGACAGGGGACGCAGATACGCAGTATTTT.

As DNA, the CDR3 is TGTGCCAGCTCACCTAGACAGAGTGCGAGCTACGAGCAGTACTTC. Translation gives CASSPRQSASYEQYF. The chain carries TRBV18 and TRBJ2-7, with D possibly matching TRBD1 (5 bases). Germline V lookup: CDR1 KGHSH, CDR2 LQKENI. V lost 3 bases, J lost 3 bases, and 15 bases lay in between. This CDR3 has 15 residues.

The V and J genes are TRBV27 and TRBJ1-6, with no clear D. Looked up from germline, CDR1 is MNHEY and CDR2 is SMNVEV (reference sequence). The CDR3 is made up of 14 amino acids. Between the trimmed V and J ends, which lost 3 bases and 7 bases, there was a span of 10 bases. CDR3 in amino acids: CASSFEQLNSPLHF. The CDR3 DNA follows: TGTGCCAGCAGTTTTGAGCAACTAAATTCACCCCTCCACTTT.

This clone was seen a single time. This chain connects TRBV30 to TRBJ1-6; the D gene is possibly TRBD1 (5 bases). CDR3 length: 12 amino acids. The germline gives CDR1 GTSNPN, CDR2 SVGIG (reference sequence). V was clipped by 2 bases and J by 8 bases, with 7 bases between them. Here the CDR3 reads CAWSLGDSPLHF. In DNA, the CDR3 is TGTGCCTGGAGTTTAGGGGATTCACCCCTCCACTTT. Complete variable domain (other parts from reference TRBV30 and TRBJ1-6): SQTIHQWPATLVQPVGSPLSLECTVEGTSNPNLYWYRQAAGRGLQLLFYSVGIGQISSEVPQNLSASRPQDRQFILSSKKLLLSDSGFYLCAWSLGDSPLHFGNGTRLTVT.

V and J are TRBV6-2 or TRBV6-3 and TRBJ2-7; D unclear. The CDR3 is made up of 12 amino acids. With 5 bases removed from V and 3 bases from J, the gap between germline ends came to 8 bases. Per germline, CDR1 MNHEY and CDR2 SVGEGT. CDR3 in DNA: TGTGCCAGCAGTAGGCAGGACTACGAGCAGTACTTC. It yields the protein CASSRQDYEQYF.

The chain couples TRBV7-8 to TRBJ1-3, with D hard to call. The V and J ends lost 5 bases and 0 bases respectively, with 11 bases between them. The CDR3 extends over 15 amino acids. Germline values: CDR1 SGHVS, CDR2 FQNEAQ. Written as DNA, the CDR3 is TGTGCCAGCAGCCTAATGCAGGTCTCTGGAAACACCATATATTTT. This codes for CASSLMQVSGNTIYF.

This clone was observed a few times. This chain links TRBV20-1 with TRBJ2-7; 8 bases match TRBD2. The V gene end was trimmed by 3 bases and the J gene end by 3 bases; junction bases not matched to a gene: 4. The CDR3 extends over 13 amino acids. Germline V lookup: CDR1 DFQATT, CDR2 SNEGSKA (reference sequence). The CDR3 DNA is TGCAGTGCTAGTATCGGGGGGGTCTACGAGCAGTACTTC. Translation gives CSASIGGVYEQYF.

The DNA of the CDR3 is TGTGCCAGCAGCTTCAGGGGTTATCGAGCTGAAGCTTTCTTT. Protein: CASSFRGYRAEAFF. V usage is TRBV5-4 and J usage is TRBJ1-1; possible D gene TRBD1, 6 bases. The CDR3 totals 14 residues. Germline loops: CDR1 SGHNT, CDR2 YYREEE (reference sequence). Trimming took off 2 bases at V and 6 bases at J, with 14 bases between the two ends.